This is a list of T cell receptor beta chains from one sample in a study of patients and donors after allogeneic stem cell transplantation. TCRdb processed the RT-PCR reads anew with MiXCR; each CDR3 protein has one entry. The sample carries about a million distinct CDR3 sequences, roughly 18% recorded once. The sample taken for sequencing was blood, either unsorted or a sorted T cell fraction (not recorded which). The receptors here all came from a human donor who was either an allogeneic HSCT recipient or a stem cell or donor lymphocyte infusion donor (not recorded which). It is not recorded whose cells these are; they may come from a transplant donor. Both conserved end residues are part of each CDR3. Each record gives: V gene, D gene, clone size, J gene, CDR3 protein, CDR3 DNA. D genes are given only for firm matches. Rows may omit the clone size; those that give it use once, few, many or a size class.

v_gene: TRBV9
d_gene: NA
abundance: NA
j_gene: TRBJ1-1
CDR3aa: CASSVGGGEAFF
CDR3nt: TGTGCCAGCAGCGTAGGGGGGGGTGAAGCTTTCTTT

v_gene: TRBV5-5
d_gene: TRBD2
abundance: NA
j_gene: TRBJ2-1
CDR3aa: CASSSRLADEQFF
CDR3nt: TGTGCCAGCAGCTCCCGACTAGCGGATGAGCAGTTCTTC

v_gene: TRBV7-2
d_gene: NA
abundance: NA
j_gene: TRBJ1-1
CDR3aa: CASSLERAPFF
CDR3nt: TGTGCCAGCAGCTTGGAGAGGGCTCCTTTCTTT

v_gene: TRBV6-1
d_gene: TRBD1
abundance: NA
j_gene: TRBJ2-5
CDR3aa: CASIIRTGVETQYF
CDR3nt: TGTGCCAGCATCATACGGACAGGGGTGGAGACCCAGTACTTC

v_gene: TRBV11-1
d_gene: TRBD1
abundance: few
j_gene: TRBJ2-1
CDR3aa: CASRYLVAGGLDEQFF
CDR3nt: TGTGCCAGCAGATATTTGGTGGCAGGGGGCTTGGATGAGCAGTTCTTC

v_gene: TRBV7-4
d_gene: NA
abundance: few
j_gene: TRBJ1-5
CDR3aa: CASSSETVGLNNQPQHF
CDR3nt: TGTGCCAGCAGCTCAGAGACAGTGGGTCTAAATAATCAGCCCCAGCATTTT

v_gene: TRBV9
d_gene: NA
abundance: NA
j_gene: TRBJ1-2
CDR3aa: CASSVGVYGYTF
CDR3nt: TGTGCCAGCAGCGTAGGGGTCTATGGCTACACCTTC

v_gene: TRBV5-1
d_gene: TRBD2
abundance: NA
j_gene: TRBJ2-2
CDR3aa: CASRQLLAGVGNTGELFF
CDR3nt: TGCGCCAGCAGACAACTACTAGCGGGAGTAGGGAACACCGGGGAGCTGTTTTTT

v_gene: TRBV30
d_gene: NA
abundance: NA
j_gene: TRBJ2-1
CDR3aa: CAWSNGNEQFF
CDR3nt: TGTGCCTGGAGTAACGGGAATGAGCAGTTCTTC

v_gene: TRBV12-3/TRBV12-4
d_gene: NA
abundance: NA
j_gene: TRBJ1-2
CDR3aa: CASRTRGRGLGYTF
CDR3nt: TGTGCCAGCAGGACCCGGGGCAGAGGATTAGGTTACACCTTC

v_gene: TRBV20-1
d_gene: NA
abundance: few
j_gene: TRBJ2-7
CDR3aa: CSATSWSNAISYEQYF
CDR3nt: TGCAGTGCCACGTCTTGGAGTAATGCAATCTCCTACGAGCAGTACTTC

v_gene: TRBV12-3/TRBV12-4
d_gene: NA
abundance: NA
j_gene: TRBJ1-2
CDR3aa: CASSPDPYGYTF
CDR3nt: TGTGCCAGCAGCCCAGACCCCTATGGCTACACCTTC

v_gene: TRBV6-1
d_gene: NA
abundance: few
j_gene: TRBJ1-2
CDR3aa: CASRPGGSNYGYTF
CDR3nt: TGTGCCAGCAGACCTGGAGGGAGTAACTATGGCTACACCTTC

v_gene: TRBV12-3/TRBV12-4
d_gene: NA
abundance: many
j_gene: TRBJ2-7
CDR3aa: CASSILHDHLKQYF
CDR3nt: TGTGCCAGCAGTATACTACACGACCACCTAAAGCAGTACTTC

v_gene: TRBV4-2
d_gene: TRBD2
abundance: few
j_gene: TRBJ2-1
CDR3aa: CASTPEAGAYNEQFF
CDR3nt: TGTGCCAGCACCCCGGAAGCGGGAGCCTACAATGAGCAGTTCTTC

v_gene: TRBV7-7
d_gene: NA
abundance: few
j_gene: TRBJ2-5
CDR3aa: CASSLGFSAQETQYF
CDR3nt: TGTGCTAGCAGCTTAGGCTTTAGCGCCCAAGAGACCCAGTACTTC

v_gene: TRBV9
d_gene: NA
abundance: few
j_gene: TRBJ1-5
CDR3aa: CASSVGNNQPQHF
CDR3nt: TGTGCCAGCAGCGTAGGGAACAATCAGCCCCAGCATTTT

v_gene: TRBV29-1
d_gene: NA
abundance: few
j_gene: TRBJ1-1
CDR3aa: CSVAVGGFVTEAFF
CDR3nt: TGCAGCGTGGCAGTCGGTGGGTTTGTAACTGAAGCTTTCTTT

v_gene: TRBV20-1
d_gene: TRBD2
abundance: NA
j_gene: TRBJ2-1
CDR3aa: CSARDRLAGRNEQFF
CDR3nt: TGCAGTGCTAGAGATAGACTAGCGGGGCGAAATGAGCAGTTCTTC

v_gene: TRBV25-1
d_gene: NA
abundance: NA
j_gene: TRBJ1-2
CDR3aa: CASSDLNRDGYTF
CDR3nt: TGTGCCAGCAGTGACTTAAACAGGGATGGCTACACCTTC

v_gene: TRBV15
d_gene: NA
abundance: few
j_gene: TRBJ2-2
CDR3aa: CATSSLGLEDGELFF
CDR3nt: TGTGCCACCAGCAGCCTCGGACTGGAGGACGGGGAGCTGTTTTTT

v_gene: TRBV6-2/TRBV6-3
d_gene: NA
abundance: NA
j_gene: TRBJ2-3
CDR3aa: CASSYQLTGLRTDTQYF
CDR3nt: TGTGCCAGCAGCTACCAACTAACCGGACTTCGCACAGATACGCAGTATTTT

v_gene: TRBV18
d_gene: TRBD2
abundance: NA
j_gene: TRBJ2-2
CDR3aa: CASSPLAVMNTGELFF
CDR3nt: TGTGCCAGCTCACCCCTAGCGGTCATGAACACCGGGGAGCTGTTTTTT

v_gene: TRBV20-1
d_gene: TRBD1
abundance: few
j_gene: TRBJ1-1
CDR3aa: CSAQIPGTGPSGAFF
CDR3nt: TGCAGTGCTCAGATTCCCGGGACAGGGCCCAGCGGCGCTTTCTTT

v_gene: TRBV30
d_gene: NA
abundance: NA
j_gene: TRBJ2-2
CDR3aa: CAWSVMATANTGELFF
CDR3nt: TGTGCCTGGAGTGTAATGGCGACAGCGAACACCGGGGAGCTGTTTTTT